The entry that follows covers one TCR beta chain sequence. These data come from a study of breast tumors, draining lymph nodes, adjacent tissues. Breast cancer patients provided tissue from their axillary draining lymph nodes. This CDR3 comprises 13 residues. The V and J ends lost 6 bases and 5 bases, in that order; junction bases with no gene match: 3. CDR1 MNHEY and CDR2 SMNVEV come from the germline V gene (reference sequence). Each CDR3 protein is one row after TCRdb ran MiXCR on the multiplex PCR reads. In the table there are some 150,000 distinct CDR3 sequences, about 20% of which are singletons.

The TCR comes from a female donor with breast cancer. Some clones in this sample may be carry-over from other donors' samples. Material for sequencing was axillary lymph node tissue. The V gene is TRBV27, the J gene TRBJ2-5; 10 positions agree with TRBD1. CDR3: CASSETGGETQYF. The CDR3, as DNA: TGTGCCAGCAGCGAGACAGGGGGCGAGACCCAGTACTTC.